This is a list of T cell receptor beta chains from one sample in a study of shared clonotypes between healthy human individuals. Measured with immunoSEQ multiplex PCR; TCRdb has only the in-frame clones, and not every one. This table has about 750,000 clones, almost 95% appearing once. The sequenced sample was naive CD8+ T cells sorted from blood. The receptor set was obtained from a man aged 25 to 40 in good health. The CDR3 runs from the conserved cysteine through the conserved F or W. The D gene is left open where the match is weak. Expanded clones are given a class, and other clones once, few, many or no size at all.

>TRBV27|TRBD2|-|TRBJ2-1
CASRAGGTAYNEQFF
TGTGCCAGCCGGGCGGGAGGCACGGCATACAATGAGCAGTTCTTC
>TRBV5-1|TRBD2|-|TRBJ2-1
CASSGGGHYNEQFF
TGCGCCAGCTCCGGGGGGGGGCACTACAATGAGCAGTTCTTC
>TRBV4-1|-|-|TRBJ1-1
CASSLHPRANTEAFF
TGCGCCAGCAGCCTACACCCCCGGGCGAACACTGAAGCTTTCTTT
>TRBV10-1|-|-|TRBJ1-1
CASSRSRGAFDSAFF
TGCGCCAGCAGTCGGTCCCGGGGGGCGTTTGACTCGGCTTTCTTT
>TRBV18|TRBD2|few|TRBJ2-1
CASSPILAGGRNEQFF
TGTGCCAGCTCACCCATTCTAGCGGGAGGGCGCAATGAGCAGTTCTTC
>TRBV4-3|TRBD1|-|TRBJ1-1
CASSQDRGYTEAFF
TGCGCCAGCAGCCAGGACAGGGGGTACACTGAAGCTTTCTTT
>TRBV11-2|-|-|TRBJ2-7
CASSLDQFRNYEQYF
TGTGCCAGCAGCTTAGATCAATTCCGCAACTACGAGCAGTACTTC
>TRBV27|-|-|TRBJ2-3
CASSFGAVGSSGTQYF
TGTGCCAGCAGTTTCGGGGCGGTAGGGTCCTCGGGTACGCAGTATTTT
>TRBV5-5|-|-|TRBJ2-1
CASSSDPKFTYNEQFF
TGTGCCAGCAGCTCGGACCCCAAGTTTACCTACAATGAGCAGTTCTTC
>TRBV30|-|-|TRBJ2-5
CAWSVLTGEETQYF
TGTGCCTGGAGTGTACTGACAGGAGAAGAGACCCAGTACTTC
>TRBV25-1|TRBD2|-|TRBJ2-5
CASSEWAGGFGETQYF
TGTGCCAGCAGTGAATGGGCGGGAGGATTCGGAGAGACCCAGTACTTC
>TRBV10-1|-|-|TRBJ2-2
CASSSSSLNTGELFF
TGCGCCAGCAGCTCGTCAAGCCTGAACACCGGGGAGCTGTTTTTT
>TRBV27|TRBD1|-|TRBJ2-1
CASSKAGTAYNEQFF
TGTGCCAGCAGTAAAGCCGGGACAGCTTACAATGAGCAGTTCTTC
>TRBV6-6|-|-|TRBJ2-3
CASREGNTDTQYF
TGTGCCAGCAGAGAGGGAAACACAGATACGCAGTATTTT
>TRBV11-2|TRBD2|-|TRBJ2-7
CASSLLAGGASYEQYF
TGTGCCAGCAGCTTACTAGCGGGAGGCGCCTCCTACGAGCAGTACTTC
>TRBV29-1|-|-|TRBJ2-1
CSSVLSYNEQFF
TGCAGCTCAGTACTATCCTACAATGAGCAGTTCTTC
>TRBV7-9|TRBD1|-|TRBJ2-7
CASSLLPGQASYEQYF
TGTGCCAGCTCGCTACTCCCGGGACAGGCTTCCTACGAGCAGTACTTC
>TRBV5-1|-|-|TRBJ2-7
CASSPISGKTYEQYF
TGCGCCAGCAGCCCGATAAGCGGCAAAACCTACGAGCAGTACTTC
>TRBV11-2|-|-|TRBJ2-3
CASSLEAGDTQYF
TGTGCCAGCAGCTTAGAAGCGGGAGATACGCAGTATTTT
>TRBV11-3|TRBD1|once|TRBJ2-7
CASSPDRGHEQYF
TGTGCCAGCAGCCCGGACAGGGGACACGAGCAGTACTTC
>TRBV27|TRBD1|-|TRBJ2-1
CASSFTGVEYEQFF
TGTGCCAGCAGTTTTACAGGGGTAGAATATGAGCAGTTCTTC
>TRBV7-2|TRBD1|once|TRBJ2-5
CASSHNRGLETQYF
TGTGCCAGCAGTCACAACAGGGGGCTGGAGACCCAGTACTTC
>TRBV9|-|-|TRBJ2-6
CASSASSHESSGANVLTF
TGTGCCAGCAGCGCCAGCAGCCATGAGAGCTCTGGGGCCAACGTCCTGACTTTC
>TRBV2|TRBD2|-|TRBJ2-1
CASRPSGSYNEQFF
TGTGCCAGCCGGCCTAGCGGGAGTTACAATGAGCAGTTCTTC
>TRBV28|-|-|TRBJ1-1
CASRTANTEAFF
TGTGCCAGCAGGACAGCAAACACTGAAGCTTTCTTT
>TRBV7-6|-|-|TRBJ2-7
CASSVAETYEQYF
TGTGCCAGCAGCGTGGCGGAAACCTACGAGCAGTACTTC
>TRBV9|TRBD2|-|TRBJ2-5
CASSPLKREAGRETQYF
TGTGCCAGCAGCCCCTTGAAGCGGGAGGCCGGTCGGGAGACCCAGTACTTC
>TRBV7-9|TRBD2|-|TRBJ2-7
CASSSAETSIDEQYF
TGTGCCAGCTCCTCGGCCGAGACTAGCATCGACGAGCAGTACTTC
>TRBV4-3|-|-|TRBJ2-1
CASSQDREGTGPRNEQFF
TGCGCCAGCAGCCAAGATCGGGAGGGGACAGGGCCTCGCAATGAGCAGTTCTTC
>TRBV27|-|-|TRBJ1-4
CASSFGSLEKLFF
TGTGCCAGCAGTTTTGGCAGTCTTGAAAAACTGTTTTTT
>TRBV5-1|TRBD1|-|TRBJ1-1
CASSFGQGNTEAFF
TGCGCCAGCAGTTTTGGACAGGGGAACACTGAAGCTTTCTTT
>TRBV5-6|TRBD1|-|TRBJ1-1
CASSPGGAEAFF
TGTGCCAGCAGCCCAGGGGGCGCGGAAGCTTTCTTT
>TRBV7-2|TRBD1|-|TRBJ2-1
CASSSGTGINNEQFF
TGTGCCAGCAGCTCCGGGACAGGGATAAACAATGAGCAGTTCTTC
>TRBV2|-|-|TRBJ2-7
CASGGEVPYEQYF
TGTGCCAGCGGGGGCGAGGTTCCCTACGAGCAGTACTTC
>TRBV7-3|TRBD2|-|TRBJ2-1
CASSYGLAGGYYNEQFF
TGTGCCAGCAGCTATGGACTAGCGGGAGGGTATTACAATGAGCAGTTCTTC
>TRBV7-9|TRBD2|once|TRBJ2-2
CASSSLAEKAGELFF
TGTGCCAGCAGCTCACTAGCGGAGAAGGCCGGGGAGCTGTTTTTT
>TRBV7-9|-|-|TRBJ2-5
CASSSDTQETQYF
TGTGCCAGCAGCTCGGACACACAAGAGACCCAGTACTTC
>TRBV7-8|TRBD2|-|TRBJ2-5
CASSSVLAGAQETQYF
TGTGCCAGCAGCTCAGTACTAGCGGGCGCCCAAGAGACCCAGTACTTC
>TRBV28|TRBD1|-|TRBJ1-2
CASRSGQGYGYTF
TGTGCCAGCAGGTCGGGACAGGGATATGGCTACACCTTC
>TRBV7-9|-|-|TRBJ1-4
CASSESNDVEKLFF
TGTGCCAGCAGCGAAAGCAATGACGTTGAAAAACTGTTTTTT
>TRBV18|TRBD2|-|TRBJ2-1
CASSPSSGRRYNEQFF
TGTGCCAGCTCACCCAGTAGCGGGAGAAGGTACAATGAGCAGTTCTTC
>TRBV6-5|TRBD2|-|TRBJ2-1
CASSYGERERHEQFF
TGTGCCAGCAGTTACGGAGAGCGGGAGAGGCATGAGCAGTTCTTC
>TRBV2|-|-|TRBJ2-7
CASSGDRLYEQYF
TGTGCCAGCAGTGGTGACCGATTATACGAGCAGTACTTC
>TRBV13|TRBD1|-|TRBJ2-7
CASSQGQGLYEQYF
TGTGCCAGCAGCCAGGGACAGGGGCTTTACGAGCAGTACTTC
>TRBV25-1|-|-|TRBJ1-1
CASSEFGGDTEAFF
TGTGCCAGCAGTGAATTTGGTGGGGACACTGAAGCTTTCTTT
>TRBV27|-|-|TRBJ1-1
CASSLLGGENTEAFF
TGTGCCAGCAGTTTATTGGGGGGGGAGAACACTGAAGCTTTCTTT
>TRBV9|TRBD1|once|TRBJ1-2
CASSEDAGTDYYGYTF
TGTGCCAGCAGCGAGGATGCCGGGACAGATTACTATGGCTACACCTTC
>TRBV9|-|-|TRBJ2-7
CASSGSGGNEQYF
TGTGCCAGCAGCGGGAGCGGAGGTAACGAGCAGTACTTC
>TRBV7-6|TRBD2|-|TRBJ2-7
CASSPKGGLAPYEQYF
TGTGCCAGCAGCCCGAAGGGCGGACTAGCCCCGTACGAGCAGTACTTC
>TRBV6-5|-|-|TRBJ2-7
CASSYLLGASYEQYF
TGTGCCAGCAGTTACCTCCTCGGGGCCTCATACGAGCAGTACTTC
>TRBV29-1|-|-|TRBJ2-5
CSVFLDEPQETQYF
TGCAGCGTTTTCTTGGACGAACCCCAAGAGACCCAGTACTTC
>TRBV9|TRBD1|-|TRBJ2-3
CASSVEGQSDTQYF
TGTGCCAGCAGCGTAGAGGGACAGTCAGATACGCAGTATTTT
>TRBV6-5|-|once|TRBJ2-2
CASSYSSPGELFF
TGTGCCAGCAGTTACTCAAGTCCCGGGGAGCTGTTTTTT
>TRBV27|-|once|TRBJ2-7
CASGHKASYEQYF
TGTGCCAGCGGACACAAGGCAAGCTACGAGCAGTACTTC
>TRBV9|TRBD1|-|TRBJ2-1
CASSVDRVEVDEQFF
TGTGCCAGCAGCGTTGACAGGGTCGAAGTGGATGAGCAGTTCTTC
>TRBV5-4|TRBD1|-|TRBJ1-4
CASSQGQGNEKLFF
TGTGCCAGCAGCCAGGGACAGGGGAACGAAAAACTGTTTTTT